These T cell receptor beta chains were read from a single sample in a study of blood T cell repertoires in COVID-19. Repertoires were generated with immunoSEQ multiplex PCR, while TCRdb's copy carries only in-frame clones and drops some. The top ten hold about 1.6% of the sample, which has hundreds of thousands of clones, more than 75% seen once. The sample consisted of peripheral blood. These receptors originate from a woman aged 55 to 70 who had recovered from COVID-19. Each CDR3 is given with its conserved first and last residue. A D gene is named only where the DNA matches it firmly. For some rows the clone size is stated as once, few or many, or as a class when expanded; others skip it.

j_call,v_call,d_call,clone_size,cdr3_aa,cdr3_nt
TRBJ2-1,TRBV4-1,TRBD2,-,CASSGRDYPGQEQFF,TGCGCCAGCAGCGGACGGGACTACCCGGGGCAGGAGCAGTTCTTC
TRBJ1-4,TRBV7-8,TRBD1,-,CASRLDPTGRKLFF,TGTGCCAGCAGGTTAGACCCGACAGGGAGAAAACTGTTTTTT
TRBJ2-5,TRBV12-3/TRBV12-4,-,-,CASSYASAETQYF,TGTGCCAGCAGTTACGCTAGCGCGGAGACCCAGTACTTC
TRBJ2-1,TRBV7-3,TRBD1,-,CASSLQGVGSYNEQFF,TGTGCCAGCAGCTTGCAGGGGGTGGGGTCCTACAATGAGCAGTTCTTC
TRBJ1-5,TRBV6-5,-,-,CASRKAGGNQPQHF,TGTGCCAGCAGAAAGGCCGGGGGCAATCAGCCCCAGCATTTT
TRBJ1-1,TRBV9,-,-,CASTFTTENTEAFF,TGTGCCAGCACCTTCACGACTGAGAACACTGAAGCTTTCTTT
TRBJ2-3,TRBV7-2,TRBD2,-,CASSALAGGSLTQYF,TGTGCCAGCAGCGCTCTAGCGGGGGGTTCGTTGACGCAGTATTTT
TRBJ1-1,TRBV27,-,-,CASSSPAGIAEAFF,TGTGCCAGCAGTTCCCCTGCAGGGATAGCTGAAGCTTTCTTT
TRBJ2-3,TRBV27,TRBD1,few,CASSERRTGNTQYF,TGTGCCAGCAGTGAGCGGCGGACAGGGAATACGCAGTATTTT
TRBJ1-5,TRBV7-3,-,-,CASSYGENQPQHF,TGTGCCAGCAGCTACGGGGAGAATCAGCCCCAGCATTTT
TRBJ1-3,TRBV5-8,-,-,CASSFDNHSGNTIYF,TGTGCCAGCAGCTTTGACAACCACTCTGGAAACACCATATATTTT
TRBJ1-2,TRBV5-6,TRBD1,-,CASSAARQGNYGYTF,TGTGCCAGCAGCGCAGCTAGACAGGGGAACTATGGCTACACCTTC
TRBJ2-7,TRBV6-5,-,-,CASRLGPLGSYEQYF,TGTGCCAGCAGGTTAGGGCCCCTGGGGAGCTACGAGCAGTACTTC
TRBJ2-1,TRBV15,TRBD2,-,CATSSGTTSGGYNEQFF,TGTGCCACCAGCAGCGGTACCACTAGCGGGGGATACAATGAGCAGTTCTTC
TRBJ2-5,TRBV11-1,-,few,CASRSNGQETQYF,TGTGCCAGCCGATCCAACGGCCAAGAGACCCAGTACTTC
TRBJ2-7,TRBV4-2,TRBD1,-,CASSQAGQGLLEQYF,TGTGCCAGCAGCCAAGCGGGACAGGGGTTACTCGAGCAGTACTTC
TRBJ1-6,TRBV28,TRBD1,-,CASNLGTAKYNSPLHF,TGTGCCAGCAATCTGGGGACAGCGAAATATAATTCACCCCTCCACTTT
TRBJ1-1,TRBV5-1,TRBD1,-,CASSPMTGKNTEAFF,TGCGCCAGCAGCCCGATGACAGGGAAGAACACTGAAGCTTTCTTT
TRBJ1-5,TRBV18,TRBD1,-,CASSPPTGQGGRDQPQHF,TGTGCCAGCTCACCACCTACGGGACAGGGAGGGAGGGATCAGCCCCAGCATTTT